The T cell receptor beta chain under discussion was sequenced for a study of OX40 agonist ivuxolimab in advanced cancers. Germline CDR1 and CDR2: PRHDT and FYEKMQ (reference sequence). The CDR3 has 16 amino acids. With 5 bases removed from V and 1 base from J, the gap between germline ends came to 12 bases. TCRdb's copy holds only in-frame clones and misses some; the assay was immunoSEQ multiplex PCR. The sample consists of about 35,000 clones, roughly 84% of them appearing once. The sequence derives from an adult with an advanced solid tumor such as melanoma, head and neck, liver or kidney cancer. V and J are TRBV13 and TRBJ2-6, with a tentative D call TRBD2 (5 bases). This specimen was CD4+ or CD8+ T cells sorted from blood, taken in a trial of the OX40 agonist ivuxolimab. In DNA form, the CDR3 reads TGTGCCAGCAGCGGCCTTCGGGGATCTGGGGCCAACGTCCTGACTTTC. Translation: CASSGLRGSGANVLTF.